This TCR beta chain originates from a study of T cells in Graves' hyperthyroidism and ophthalmopathy. Study-wide results and limits: The model predicted ophthalmopathy a median approximately six months before onset. Expanded thyroid clonotypes (above 0.001) were mostly also found in blood.

This CDR3 has 14 amino acids. J was trimmed by 8 bases and V by 4 bases; bases with no gene match: 9. Germline CDR1 is KGHSH and CDR2 is LQKENI. This clonotype was seen at least ten times. Its antigen is unidentified. There were TCR beta CDR3 regions amplified from RNA transcripts. First-round RT-PCR targeting the TCR CDR3 was performed with the HTBI primer set. A single record per CDR3 protein comes from TCRdb applying MiXCR to the multiplex PCR reads. The table lists about 340,000 distinct CDR3 sequences, around a sixth of them singletons, with 45% to 50% in the top ten. Diagnosis of hyperthyroidism was new in patients aged 18 to 65, and its duration was under 2 months.

The receptor's source is a woman aged 45-59 years with Graves' hyperthyroidism. The rearrangement joins TRBV18 to TRBJ2-3; 7 nucleotides agree with TRBD1. Sequenced sample: blood. The CDR3 here is CASSRRQGRTTQYF. CDR3 sequence (DNA): TGTGCCAGCTCACGACGACAGGGTCGGACTACGCAGTATTTT. The full variable domain, with the rest looked up from reference TRBV18 and TRBJ2-3, is NAGVMQNPRHLVRRRGQEARLRCSPMKGHSHVYWYRQLPEEGLKFMVYLQKENIIDESGMPKERFSAEFPKEGPSILRIQQVVRGDSAAYFCASSRRQGRTTQYFGPGTRLTVL.